The TCR beta chain described here comes from a study of T cell changes during pregnancy in multiple sclerosis. The repertoire was sequenced with immunoSEQ multiplex PCR; TCRdb's copy has only in-frame clones and lacks some. The data show about 68,000 clones, about 90% seen once. Looked up from germline, CDR1 is LNHDA and CDR2 is SQIVND (reference sequence). The CDR3 is 12 amino acids. Between the trimmed V and J ends, which lost 3 bases and 7 bases, there was a span of 9 bases. Sequenced here: peripheral blood, sampled in the second trimester of pregnancy. This receptor was obtained from a female donor with multiple sclerosis, enrolled in a pregnancy study. V usage is TRBV19 and J usage is TRBJ1-2, with TRBD1 as a possible D gene (6 bases). The CDR3 loop reads CASSIQGPGYTF. The CDR3 nucleotides are TGTGCCAGTAGTATTCAGGGGCCTGGCTACACCTTC.